The next 28 T cell receptor beta chains were all read from a single sample in a study of blood T cell repertoires in COVID-19. Produced via immunoSEQ multiplex PCR; TCRdb's table is partial and in-frame only. The repertoire holds 95,000 to 110,000 clones, with around four fifths as singletons. Sample: peripheral blood. Receptor source: a man aged 60-69 years with acute or convalescent COVID-19.

This clone was seen a handful of times. V and J are TRBV27 and TRBJ1-2; perhaps TRBD1 as D (5 bases). V was pared by 5 bases and J by 6 bases, with 13 bases between. CDR1 and CDR2 (germline): MNHEY, SMNVEV (reference sequence). This CDR3 spans 13 amino acids. CDR3 amino acids: CASSPRRVDGYTF. CDR3 bases: TGTGCCAGCAGTCCCCGCAGGGTTGATGGCTACACCTTC.

The V and J genes are TRBV6-1 and TRBJ1-4; tentative D call: TRBD1 (6 bases). The V gene's germline CDR1 is MNHNS and CDR2 SASEGT. CDR3 length: 16 amino acids. V lost 6 bases and J 5 bases, leaving 19 bases between the germline ends. The CDR3 spells CASSEITGWANEKLFF. The CDR3 nucleotides are TGTGCCAGCAGCGAAATAACAGGGTGGGCAAATGAAAAACTGTTTTTT.

The rearrangement links TRBV28 to TRBJ1-4; D call uncertain. V was trimmed by 3 bases and J by 8 bases, leaving 10 bases between them. The CDR3 spans 13 residues. Germline values: CDR1 MDHEN, CDR2 SYDVKM. The DNA for the CDR3 is TGTGCCAGCAGTTTGCAGGATCGAGAAAAACTGTTTTTT. The encoded protein is CASSLQDREKLFF.

This clone turned up a few times. The chain uses TRBV27 and TRBJ2-5; a possible D gene is TRBD1 (5 bases). Deletions cut 5 bases from V and 5 bases from J, with 15 bases between. The CDR3 has 14 residues. Germline CDR1 reads MNHEY; CDR2 reads SMNVEV (reference sequence). This chain's CDR3 is CASSPRNRGETQYF. The DNA of the CDR3 is TGTGCCAGCAGTCCACGAAATAGGGGCGAGACCCAGTACTTC.

The chain has TRBV29-1 and TRBJ2-3, with D perhaps matching TRBD2 (5 bases). Germline V gene sequence: CDR1 SQVTM, CDR2 ANQGSEA. The CDR3 loop spans 13 amino acids. The ends were cut back, 4 bases at V and 4 bases at J, with 12 bases in the middle. The CDR3 DNA sequence: TGCAGCGTTGCAAGCCGGGAACCAGATACGCAGTATTTT. Protein: CSVASREPDTQYF.

This clone was seen once. This chain uses TRBV27 with TRBJ1-4, with 9 positions matching TRBD1. CDR3 size: 16 residues. V lost 2 bases and J lost 5; bases outside the gene matches: 6. CDR1 is MNHEY, CDR2 SMNVEV, per germline (reference sequence). The CDR3, as DNA: TGTGCCAGCAGTTTAGGTCCGGGACAGGGAAATGAAAAACTGTTTTTT. Translating gives CASSLGPGQGNEKLFF.

The chain uses TRBV5-1 and TRBJ1-3; TRBD1 aligns across 7 bases. CDR1 is SGHRS and CDR2 is YFSETQ in the germline V gene. With 5 bases clipped from V and 0 bases from J, the junction kept 5 bases outside the gene matches. The CDR3 sequence is 15 residues long. CDR3 sequence reads: CASRPTGLSGNTIYF. The DNA of the CDR3 is TGCGCCAGCAGACCGACAGGGCTCTCTGGAAACACCATATATTTT. Together with reference TRBV5-1 and TRBJ1-3, the CDR3 gives the full variable domain: KAGVTQTPRYLIKTRGQQVTLSCSPISGHRSVSWYQQTPGQGLQFLFEYFSETQRNKGNFPGRFSGRQFSNSRSEMNVSTLELGDSALYLCASRPTGLSGNTIYFGEGSWLTVV.

This clone has only one observation. The genes are TRBV7-9 and TRBJ1-1, with D maybe TRBD1 (5 bases). With 4 bases removed from V and 1 base from J, the gap between germline ends came to 7 bases. The germline gives CDR1 SEHNR, CDR2 FQNEAQ (reference sequence). The CDR3 contains 13 residues. The CDR3 protein is CASSSTENTEAFF. As DNA, the CDR3 is TGTGCCAGCAGCTCGACAGAGAACACTGAAGCTTTCTTT.

The chain employs TRBV5-1 and TRBJ2-3; 11 bases map to TRBD2. V shed 4 bases, J shed 0 bases, and the junction held 13 bases outside the gene matches. The CDR3 is 19 amino acids. Germline V gives CDR1 SGHRS, CDR2 YFSETQ. This CDR3 is CASSPDVGLAGGSTDTQYF. Here the CDR3 DNA reads TGCGCCAGCAGCCCTGACGTCGGACTAGCGGGCGGGAGCACAGATACGCAGTATTTT.

CDR3 coding DNA: TGTGCCAGCAGCTTCGTACAGGGGAGAGACTATGGCTACACCTTC. Amino acids: CASSFVQGRDYGYTF. The V gene is TRBV5-4, the J gene TRBJ1-2; TRBD1 matches 7 bases. Per germline, CDR1 SGHNT and CDR2 YYREEE (reference sequence). The CDR3 has 15 residues. V lost 2 bases and J lost 3; bases outside the gene matches: 7.

The count of this clone is one. The rearrangement uses TRBV24-1 and TRBJ2-2, with TRBD1 as a possible D gene (5 bases). Trimming took 3 bases from V and 2 from J, leaving 9 bases between them. In germline, CDR1 is KGHDR, CDR2 SFDVKD. CDR3 length: 15 residues. The chain's CDR3 is CATSDRRTNTGELFF. As DNA, the CDR3 is TGTGCCACCAGTGATCGGCGGACAAACACCGGGGAGCTGTTTTTT.

This clone was recorded once. The V call is TRBV5-4, the J call TRBJ1-4; D is possibly TRBD1 (6 bases). Germline V gene sequence: CDR1 SGHNT, CDR2 YYREEE (reference sequence). This CDR3 contains 12 residues. The germline V and J ends were trimmed by 5 bases and 8 bases, with 10 bases remaining between them. The CDR3 sequence is CASSFTGEKLFF. The CDR3 nucleotides are TGTGCCAGCAGTTTCACAGGGGAAAAACTGTTTTTT.

This clone was counted a few times. The chain couples TRBV3-1 (or the pseudogene TRBV3-2) to TRBJ1-3, with D hard to call. This CDR3 comprises 16 residues. Germline lookup yields CDR1 LGHDT and CDR2 YNNKEL (reference sequence). The V gene lost 1 base and the J gene lost 0 bases, with 10 bases spanning the gap. The CDR3 coding sequence is TGTGCCAGCAGCCAAGCCAGAGGCAGCTCTGGAAACACCATATATTTT. The encoded protein is CASSQARGSSGNTIYF.

This clone was counted a single time. The V call is TRBV28, the J call TRBJ2-7; the D gene is possibly TRBD1 (5 bases). V shed 6 bases and J shed 3 bases, with 9 bases lying between them. The germline CDR1 and CDR2 sequences are MDHEN and SYDVKM. This CDR3 contains 12 residues. CDR3 sequence: CASRPDSYEQYF. DNA for the CDR3: TGTGCCAGCAGACCCGACAGCTACGAGCAGTACTTC.

This clone occurred once. The J gene is TRBJ2-2, the V gene TRBV6-5; perhaps TRBD1 as D (5 bases). Germline V gene data show CDR1 as MNHEY and CDR2 as SVGAGI. The CDR3 runs to 14 residues. V was clipped by 7 bases and J by 1 base, with 10 bases between them. The CDR3 region has the DNA TGTGCCAGCATAGACGGACAGAACACCGGGGAGCTGTTTTTT. It is translated as CASIDGQNTGELFF.

The rearrangement joins TRBV6-6 to TRBJ1-3, with a tentative D call TRBD1 (5 bases). The V gene's germline CDR1 is MNHNY and CDR2 SVGAGI (reference sequence). The V end lost 0 bases, the J end lost 4 bases, and 10 bases lay between the germline ends. This CDR3 is 15 amino acids long. CDR3 nucleotides: TGTGCCAGCAGTTACTCGACAGTTACCGGAAACACCATATATTTT. This codes for CASSYSTVTGNTIYF.

The V and J genes are TRBV19 and TRBJ2-5, with 12 bases lining up with TRBD1. Germline V gives CDR1 LNHDA, CDR2 SQIVND (reference sequence). This CDR3 is built from 19 residues. Germline trimming cut 5 bases from V and 6 bases from J; bases unmatched to any gene: 19. CDR3 sequence reads: CASSREGQGAVSGSQTQYF. The CDR3 DNA sequence: TGTGCCAGTAGTCGGGAGGGACAGGGGGCTGTTAGCGGGAGCCAGACCCAGTACTTC.

The chain links TRBV9 to TRBJ2-1, with TRBD2 matching 7 bases. Germline lookup yields CDR1 SGDLS and CDR2 YYNGEE. This CDR3 region has 16 residues. With 0 bases clipped from V and 6 bases from J, the junction kept 9 bases outside the gene matches. The CDR3 nucleotides read TGTGCCAGCAGCGTAGCATGGAGGGAGGGCCGCAATGAGCAGTTCTTC. It encodes CASSVAWREGRNEQFF. Variable domain in full (rest from reference TRBV9 and TRBJ2-1): DSGVTQTPKHLITATGQRVTLRCSPRSGDLSVYWYQQSLDQGLQFLIQYYNGEERAKGNILERFSAQQFPDLHSELNLSSLELGDSALYFCASSVAWREGRNEQFFGPGTRLTVL.

The genes are TRBV24-1 and TRBJ2-3, with 9 bases identical to TRBD2. Germline-derived CDR1 and CDR2 are KGHDR and SFDVKD. V lost 2 bases and J lost 3; bases outside the gene matches: 5. The CDR3 loop spans 16 amino acids. CDR3 region: CATSDYLAGGTDTQYF. Here the CDR3 DNA reads TGTGCCACCAGTGATTACCTCGCGGGAGGGACAGATACGCAGTATTTT.

The chain uses TRBV5-1 and TRBJ2-1, with TRBD2 identical over 9 bases. J was trimmed by 7 bases and V by 0 bases; bases with no gene match: 5. This CDR3 contains 15 residues. Per germline, CDR1 SGHRS and CDR2 YFSETQ. The CDR3 sequence: CASSLDSGRFNEQFF. CDR3 DNA sequence: TGCGCCAGCAGCTTGGATAGCGGGAGATTTAATGAGCAGTTCTTC. Full variable domain (missing parts from reference TRBV5-1 and TRBJ2-1): KAGVTQTPRYLIKTRGQQVTLSCSPISGHRSVSWYQQTPGQGLQFLFEYFSETQRNKGNFPGRFSGRQFSNSRSEMNVSTLELGDSALYLCASSLDSGRFNEQFFGPGTRLTVL.

This chain joins TRBV24-1 and TRBJ2-3, with 8 bases identical to TRBD2. The ends lost 5 bases at V and 4 bases at J; junction bases unmatched: 10. CDR1 is KGHDR and CDR2 is SFDVKD in the germline V gene. The CDR3 covers 16 residues. CDR3 sequence (DNA): TGTGCCACCAGTGCCGATACCCTAGCGGGTCCAGATACGCAGTATTTT. Its translation: CATSADTLAGPDTQYF.

This clone was detected once. This rearrangement joins TRBV2 to TRBJ2-3; 9 positions match TRBD2. Germline CDR1 and CDR2: SNHLY and FYNNEI. This CDR3 contains 15 residues. Trimming at V came to 6 bases and at J to 0 bases, leaving 4 bases not matched to a gene. The CDR3 loop reads CASSLTSGSTDTQYF. The CDR3 region has the DNA TGTGCCAGCAGCCTGACTAGCGGTAGCACAGATACGCAGTATTTT.

This clone appeared once. The chain has TRBV6-6 and TRBJ1-2; 9 bases map to TRBD1. CDR1 is MNHNY, CDR2 SVGAGI, per germline (reference sequence). This CDR3 has 15 amino acids. Losses at the gene ends were 5 bases for V and 4 bases for J; bases not matched to a gene: 8. CDR3 in DNA: TGTGCCAGCAGTCAATACAGGGGGCGCACCTATGGCTACACCTTC. The encoded protein is CASSQYRGRTYGYTF.

V gene TRBV6-1 combines with J gene TRBJ1-5; maybe TRBD1 (5 bases). Trimming removed 2 bases at V and 2 bases at J, with 10 bases between. The germline CDR1 and CDR2 sequences are MNHNS and SASEGT. The CDR3 spans 15 residues. The CDR3 nucleotides are TGTGCCAGCAGTGAACCAGGAGGGGGCAATCAGCCCCAGCATTTT. Protein sequence: CASSEPGGGNQPQHF.

V is TRBV10-2 and J is TRBJ1-2, with D unclear. V was shortened by 6 bases and J by 2 bases, with 16 bases between the two germline ends. Germline V CDR1 and CDR2: WSHSY, SAAADI. This CDR3 spans 15 amino acids. CDR3 sequence: CASRFLRGRNYGYTF. DNA for the CDR3: TGCGCCAGCAGGTTTCTACGGGGAAGGAACTATGGCTACACCTTC.

The gene calls are TRBV11-3 and TRBJ2-1, with 14 bases lining up with TRBD2. CDR1 and CDR2 from the germline V gene are SGHNT and YENEEA. V dropped 5 bases and J dropped 1; count of bases not matched to a gene: 13. This CDR3 region has 20 residues. CDR3 DNA: TGTGCCAGCAGCCTCTCAGGACTAGCGGGAGGTAGGTGGTCCTACAATGAGCAGTTCTTC. It codes for CASSLSGLAGGRWSYNEQFF.

The rearrangement joins TRBV28 to TRBJ2-5, with TRBD2 matching 9 bases. From germline, CDR1 is MDHEN and CDR2 SYDVKM. V shed 4 bases, J shed 2 bases, and the junction held 5 bases outside the gene matches. The CDR3 is 15 amino acids. The CDR3 nucleotides read TGTGCCAGCAGTTCCCTAGCGGGGACGCAAGAGACCCAGTACTTC. It codes for CASSSLAGTQETQYF.

There are a few counts of this clone. The V and J genes are TRBV6-1 and TRBJ1-6, with D uncertain. There are 15 residues in the CDR3. Trimming stripped 0 bases from V and 6 bases from J, with 9 bases between. The germline CDR1 and CDR2 sequences are MNHNS and SASEGT. The CDR3 nucleotides are TGTGCCAGCAGTGAAGCTCCGGGAGGTAATTCACCCCTCCACTTT. Translation gives CASSEAPGGNSPLHF.